Below, 5 T cell receptor beta chains from the same sample are listed, as sequenced in a study of CXCR3-negative and CXCR3-positive naive CD8 T cells (dated by TCRdb to between 2018 and 2021). Sequencing was carried out with a NextSeq 550. The Human TCR Profiling Kit (MiLaboratory) was used to make UMI-labeled 5' RACE TRB cDNA libraries. Once TCRdb had reprocessed the reads, it stored one entry per CDR3 protein sequence and supplied no DNA. The record for this sample contains approximately 100,000 distinct CDR3 sequences. The ten most abundant clones make up around 0.38% of the sample. On the study overall, not on this receptor specifically: TRB CDR3s from CXCR3-positive naive cells showed higher hydrophobicity (lower Kidera factor 4), lower energy, and higher strength and volume indices than CXCR3-negative naive cells.

For these TCRs, the target antigens are not known. The sample comprised naive CXCR3+ CD8+ T cells from blood. What this sample's cell subset or site label stands for: CD45RO-CCR7+CD27+CD95- naive CD8+ T cells expressing CXCR3 (TNR3+). These receptors were collected from a human donor in good health. Some clones in this sample may be carry-over from other donors' samples.

This chain links TRBV19 with TRBJ2-1; absent DNA, TCRdb's TRBD1 call cannot be checked. The CDR3 spans 15 residues. Per the germline V gene, CDR1 is LNHDA and CDR2 is SQIVND (reference sequence). This CDR3 is CASSMGGRSYNEQFF.

The J gene is TRBJ2-1, the V gene TRBV19; lacking DNA, the TRBD1 call made by TCRdb goes unchecked. Germline V gives CDR1 LNHDA, CDR2 SQIVND (reference sequence). The CDR3 spans 17 residues. The CDR3 protein is CASSMSSGSLSYNEQFF.

The CDR3 sequence: CASSYRRVTDTQYF. This chain uses TRBV6-2 or TRBV6-3 with TRBJ2-3; TCRdb's D call, TRBD2, is unchecked because there is no DNA. Germline V lookup: CDR1 MNHEY, CDR2 SVGEGT. The CDR3 spans 14 residues.

CDR3 protein: CASSRSQGNTEAFF. The gene calls are TRBV3-1 and TRBJ1-1; the D call from TCRdb, TRBD1, cannot be confirmed without DNA. The CDR3 has 14 amino acids. Germline-derived CDR1 and CDR2 are LGHDT and YNNKEL (reference sequence).

V is TRBV20-1 and J is TRBJ2-1; no DNA is available, so the TRBD1 call from TCRdb remains unchecked. The CDR3 covers 15 residues. Germline CDR1 and CDR2: DFQATT and SNEGSKA (reference sequence). CDR3 sequence reads: CSASTGTVSYNEQFF.